These 6 T cell receptor beta chains originate from one sample sequenced in a study of T cell repertoires in cytomegalovirus infection. Using its own MiXCR run on the reads, TCRdb lists one record per CDR3 protein. This table holds 400,000 or so distinct CDR3 sequences, 15% to 20% found once. Sequencing was performed on PBMCs. These receptors were collected from a human donor in good health (CMV status not recorded). Some clones in this sample may be carry-over from other donors' samples.

This clonotype was seen ten or more times. V is TRBV7-6 and J is TRBJ1-1; D may be TRBD1 (5 bases). Looked up from germline, CDR1 is SGHVS and CDR2 is FNYEAQ. Trimming shortened V by 5 bases and J by 1 base, and 14 bases separated the two germline ends. CDR3 length: 15 residues. The CDR3 DNA is TGTGCCAGCAGCCCCCGGACACTTTCGAACACTGAAGCTTTCTTT. It specifies CASSPRTLSNTEAFF.

This clonotype was seen ten or more times. The chain combines TRBV6-5 with TRBJ1-6, with D maybe TRBD1 (6 bases). Trimming stripped 2 bases from V and 9 bases from J, with 17 bases between. CDR3 size: 16 residues. Germline CDR1 and CDR2: MNHEY and SVGAGI. This CDR3 reads CASSYTQGIERSPLHF. CDR3 DNA sequence: TGTGCCAGCAGTTACACACAGGGAATTGAGCGTTCACCCCTCCACTTT.

Comment on this clonotype: Just one base apart from a much larger clone, this may be a read error. The rearrangement links TRBV7-2 to TRBJ2-2; no definite D call. The germline gives CDR1 SGHTA, CDR2 FQGNSA. The CDR3 is made up of 12 amino acids. CDR3 nucleotides: TGTGCCTGCAGCCCCCCTGGGCTTAGGCTGTTTTTT. The encoded protein is CACSPPGLRLFF.

This clonotype was seen only a few times. The V and J genes are TRBV7-2 and TRBJ2-1, with 9 nucleotides matching TRBD2. Per germline, CDR1 SGHTA and CDR2 FQGNSA. The length of the CDR3 is 16 residues. V lost 1 base to trimming and J lost 3 bases; unmatched junction nucleotides: 4. CDR3 DNA sequence: TGTGCCAGCAGCTTAGTTGGTAGCGGGGGCTACAATGAGCAGTTCTTC. Its protein product is CASSLVGSGGYNEQFF.

The table lists this clonotype with a few counts. The V and J genes are TRBV15 and TRBJ2-1, with TRBD1 identical over 9 bases. Losses at the gene ends were 1 base for V and 7 bases for J; bases not matched to a gene: 11. The CDR3 covers 17 residues. Germline CDR1 LNHNV, CDR2 YYDKDF (reference sequence). The chain's CDR3 is CATSRGMGGQGLNEQFF. The DNA of the CDR3 is TGTGCCACCAGCAGAGGAATGGGGGGACAGGGTTTGAATGAGCAGTTCTTC.

This clonotype was counted ten times or more. The J gene is TRBJ2-1, the V gene TRBV7-2; 10 bases line up with TRBD2. Germline V CDR1 and CDR2: SGHTA, FQGNSA. Trimming removed 6 bases from V and 0 bases from J; junction bases left unmatched: 20. The CDR3 spans 21 residues. The CDR3 DNA follows: TGTGCCAGCAGTTCGTCTGTTAGCGGGAGGAGGTGGGCCAGCTCCTACAATGAGCAGTTCTTC. Protein sequence: CASSSSVSGRRWASSYNEQFF.